In this sample, the clone carrying this T cell receptor beta chain turned up many times. Its antigen is currently unknown. This entry comes from a study of T cells in Graves' hyperthyroidism and ophthalmopathy. General observations from the study: In the blood, most expanded thyroid clonotypes above 0.001 appeared as well.

Using RNA transcripts as the source, TCR beta CDR3 regions were amplified. First-round RT-PCR with HTBI primers amplified the TCR CDR3 region. TCRdb recomputed calls from the multiplex PCR reads with MiXCR, one row per CDR3 protein. The profile shows about 840,000 distinct CDR3 sequences, over 35% of them singletons. In germline, CDR1 is KGHDR, CDR2 SFDVKD. The CDR3 contains 16 residues. With V trimmed by 4 bases and J by 5 bases, 12 bases remained unmatched. Hyperthyroidism was newly diagnosed in patients aged 18 to 65 (duration under 2 months). The rearrangement uses TRBV24-1 and TRBJ2-5; TRBD1 aligns across 7 bases. The sample was blood. The source of this sequence is a man aged 18-30 years with Graves' hyperthyroidism. Written as DNA, the CDR3 is TGTGCCACCAGTGACCCAAACAGGGGCTCAGGGGAGACCCAGTACTTC. This encodes CATSDPNRGSGETQYF.